Within the sample, the clone carrying this TCR beta chain is large. The target antigen is unknown. CDR3 length: 16 residues. CDR1 is MNHNS, CDR2 SASEGT, per germline. With 2 bases removed from V and 3 bases from J, the gap between germline ends came to 16 bases. These data originate in a study of CD8 T cell repertoires and HIV-1 epitope variants. At the level of the study: Each of Twenty-five Gag and Nef epitope peptides stimulated a separate culture. T cells were cultured for approximately ten days with cytokines added on days 3 and 7.

TCR beta CDR3 was sequenced at survey depth on immunoSEQ. Profiled with immunoSEQ multiplex PCR; TCRdb holds only in-frame clones, not every one. Seen here are almost 5,000 clones, roughly 65% observed once, and the top ten hold roughly 44%. J is TRBJ1-2 and V is TRBV6-1; D is uncertain. What was sequenced was cultured CD8+ T cells derived from PBMCs. The TCR comes from a male donor with HIV. This chain's CDR3 is CASSELPQDLDYGYTF. CDR3 bases: TGTGCCAGCAGTGAACTTCCACAAGACCTAGACTATGGCTACACCTTC.